This T cell receptor (beta chain) is from a study of sequential checkpoint blockade in melanoma. Study-wide background: Patients were randomized 1:1 to nivolumab-then-ipilimumab or ipilimumab-then-nivolumab first-line. Each arm's sequence ended with maintenance nivolumab.

The data were produced by immunoSEQ multiplex PCR, yet TCRdb's version contains in-frame clones alone and is incomplete. The sample has some 17,000 clones; over 60% are singletons. This sample's treatment: randomized to nivolumab then ipilimumab (arm A) or the reverse (arm B). Live CD3+CD8+ CD19− CD56− cells were sorted from PBMCs. CDR3 length: 14 amino acids. V was pared by 4 bases and J by 4 bases, with 3 bases of the junction left unmatched. Germline V gene lookup returns CDR1 SGHNT and CDR2 YYREEE (reference sequence). This material consisted of CD8+ T cells sorted from blood (inferred from file names), taken from a patient given nivolumab and ipilimumab in sequence. The gene calls are TRBV5-4 and TRBJ2-3, with TRBD1 identical over 10 bases. This clonotype was sampled from a human donor with melanoma. CDR3 in amino acids: CASSLDRGPDTQYF. The CDR3 DNA sequence: TGTGCCAGCAGCCTTGACAGGGGGCCAGATACGCAGTATTTT.